This passage covers 10 T cell receptor beta chains from one sample sequenced in a study of blood T cell repertoires in COVID-19. Sequencing was performed with immunoSEQ multiplex PCR; in TCRdb, only in-frame clones are kept and a portion is missing. This sample has hundreds of thousands of clones, with roughly nine tenths found just once. Source material: peripheral blood. The source is a woman aged 45-65 years with COVID-19, enrolled during active disease.

The sample holds one count of this clone. The chain has TRBV28 and TRBJ1-4; D uncertain. V was cut by 6 bases and J by 5 bases, with 4 bases left in between. This CDR3 has 11 amino acids. CDR1 MDHEN and CDR2 SYDVKM come from the germline V gene. The CDR3 region has the DNA TGTGCCAGCAGACTCAATGAAAAACTGTTTTTT. As protein: CASRLNEKLFF.

The genes are TRBV30 and TRBJ2-5; the D gene is possibly TRBD2 (5 bases). Trimming pared 5 bases from V and 1 base from J, leaving 8 bases between. The CDR3 length is 12 residues. Germline CDR1 is GTSNPN and CDR2 is SVGIG (reference sequence). CDR3 DNA sequence: TGTGCCTGGGCGGGTCCCCAAGAGACCCAGTACTTC. Translated: CAWAGPQETQYF.

The chain recombines TRBV19 with TRBJ1-1; perhaps TRBD1 as D (5 bases). The CDR3 has 15 amino acids. V lost 3 bases and J 0 bases, leaving 11 bases between the germline ends. The V gene's germline CDR1 is LNHDA and CDR2 SQIVND (reference sequence). The CDR3 DNA is TGTGCCAGTAGTATTTCAGCAGGGCTGAACACTGAAGCTTTCTTT. It codes for CASSISAGLNTEAFF.

V usage is TRBV7-9 and J usage is TRBJ2-1; possibly TRBD1 for D (5 bases). The CDR3 length is 14 residues. V lost 6 bases, J lost 0 bases, and 9 bases lay in between. Germline CDR1 and CDR2: SEHNR and FQNEAQ (reference sequence). CDR3 nucleotide sequence: TGTGCCAGCAGTCAGGGCTTCTCCTACAATGAGCAGTTCTTC. Translated: CASSQGFSYNEQFF.

The CDR3 is CASTPFGDRYGYTF. For the CDR3, the DNA is TGTGCCAGCACCCCGTTCGGAGACCGCTATGGCTACACCTTC. This chain connects TRBV7-9 to TRBJ1-2; D unresolved. V lost 7 bases and J lost 4, with 16 bases in between. Per germline, CDR1 SEHNR and CDR2 FQNEAQ (reference sequence). This CDR3 contains 14 residues.

For the CDR3, the DNA is TGTGCCAGCAGCGTAAGGGACAGGTCCTATGGCTACACCTTC. As protein: CASSVRDRSYGYTF. The chain joins TRBV9 to TRBJ1-2, with 8 bases fitting TRBD1. CDR1 is SGDLS, CDR2 YYNGEE, per germline. Trimming removed 1 base from V and 4 bases from J; junction bases left unmatched: 3. The CDR3 is 14 amino acids.

The J gene is TRBJ1-2, the V gene TRBV5-1, with 8 bases identical to TRBD1. V shed 4 bases, J shed 4 bases, and the junction held 18 bases outside the gene matches. Germline values: CDR1 SGHRS, CDR2 YFSETQ. This CDR3 is 18 amino acids long. The CDR3 here is CASSPLPGQETATYGYTF. The CDR3 nucleotides read TGCGCCAGCAGCCCACTCCCGGGACAGGAGACCGCAACCTATGGCTACACCTTC. The full variable domain, its missing parts supplied by reference TRBV5-1 and TRBJ1-2, is KAGVTQTPRYLIKTRGQQVTLSCSPISGHRSVSWYQQTPGQGLQFLFEYFSETQRNKGNFPGRFSGRQFSNSRSEMNVSTLELGDSALYLCASSPLPGQETATYGYTFGSGTRLTVV.

The chain carries TRBV10-3 and TRBJ2-1; a possible D gene is TRBD1 (5 bases). The CDR3 runs 12 residues. Looked up from germline, CDR1 is ENHRY and CDR2 is SYGVKD. V lost 5 bases and J 4 bases, leaving 6 bases between the germline ends. In DNA, the CDR3 is TGTGCCATCAGTACAGGTTACAATGAGCAGTTCTTC. The encoded protein is CAISTGYNEQFF.

The J gene is TRBJ2-2, the V gene TRBV6-5; 7 bases align to TRBD1. The CDR3 consists of 14 residues. CDR1 MNHEY and CDR2 SVGAGI come from the germline V gene. V shed 10 bases, J shed 6 bases, and the junction held 11 bases outside the gene matches. CDR3 sequence: CATSGTVISGELFF. The CDR3 coding sequence is TGTGCCACCTCAGGGACAGTTATCTCCGGGGAGCTGTTTTTT.

The CDR3 region has the DNA TGTGCCAGCAGTCCCGGACAAAACAATCAGCCCCAGCATTTT. Translating gives CASSPGQNNQPQHF. The J gene is TRBJ1-5, the V gene TRBV2; the D gene is possibly TRBD1 (5 bases). The ends were cut back, 5 bases at V and 3 bases at J, with 11 bases in the middle. This CDR3 spans 14 amino acids. Germline V gene lookup returns CDR1 SNHLY and CDR2 FYNNEI.